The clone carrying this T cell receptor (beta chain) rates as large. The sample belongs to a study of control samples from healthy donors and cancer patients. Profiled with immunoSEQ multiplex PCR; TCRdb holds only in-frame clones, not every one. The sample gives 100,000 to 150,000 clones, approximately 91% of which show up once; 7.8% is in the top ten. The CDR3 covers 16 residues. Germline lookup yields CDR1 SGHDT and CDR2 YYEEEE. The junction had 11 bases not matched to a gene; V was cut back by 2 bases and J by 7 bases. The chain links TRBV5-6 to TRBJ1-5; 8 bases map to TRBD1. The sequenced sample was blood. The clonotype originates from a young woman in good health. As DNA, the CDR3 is TGTGCCAGCAGCTTACGCGGACAGGGAGTGCGGCAGCCCCAGCATTTT. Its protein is CASSLRGQGVRQPQHF. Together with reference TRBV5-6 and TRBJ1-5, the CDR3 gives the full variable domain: DAGVTQSPTHLIKTRGQQVTLRCSPKSGHDTVSWYQQALGQGPQFIFQYYEEEERQRGNFPDRFSGHQFPNYSSELNVNALLLGDSALYLCASSLRGQGVRQPQHFGDGTRLSIL.